These T cell receptor beta chains were read from a single sample in a study of blood T cell repertoires in COVID-19. Measured with immunoSEQ multiplex PCR; TCRdb has only the in-frame clones, and not every one. The sample shows some 350,000 clones, about 87% of them seen only once. The source material was peripheral blood. These receptors all stem from a woman in her 50s with COVID-19, enrolled during active disease. The CDR3 runs from the conserved cysteine through the conserved F or W. Fields, in order: D gene, J gene, V gene, CDR3 length, clone size, CDR3 protein, CDR3 DNA. D genes are given only for firm matches. The size of a clone is reported for some rows only, either as once, few or many, or as a class for expanded clones.

D: NA
J: TRBJ2-3
V: TRBV6-5
length: 14
size: NA
CDR3: CASRQYRERDTQYF
DNA: TGTGCCAGCAGACAATACAGGGAGAGAGATACGCAGTATTTT

D: NA
J: TRBJ1-4
V: TRBV28
length: 12
size: NA
CDR3: CASSPPDWKLFF
DNA: TGTGCCAGCAGTCCCCCGGACTGGAAACTGTTTTTT

D: TRBD1
J: TRBJ1-5
V: TRBV7-2
length: 15
size: NA
CDR3: CASSLSQGVHQPQHF
DNA: TGTGCCAGCAGCTTGTCGCAGGGGGTACACCAGCCCCAGCATTTT

D: NA
J: TRBJ1-1
V: TRBV18
length: 14
size: NA
CDR3: CASSPRQTPPEPFF
DNA: TGTGCCAGCTCACCTAGACAGACTCCCCCCGAGCCTTTCTTT

D: NA
J: TRBJ2-3
V: TRBV5-4
length: 15
size: once
CDR3: CASSLGGGTRDTQYF
DNA: TGTGCCAGCAGCTTGGGTGGGGGGACTCGTGATACGCAGTATTTT

D: TRBD1
J: TRBJ1-6
V: TRBV6-5
length: 14
size: NA
CDR3: CASNPQGKNSPLHF
DNA: TGTGCCAGCAACCCACAGGGGAAGAATTCACCCCTCCACTTT

D: NA
J: TRBJ2-1
V: TRBV19
length: 15
size: NA
CDR3: CASSISGGPYNEQFF
DNA: TGTGCCAGTAGTATCTCGGGGGGCCCCTATAATGAGCAGTTCTTC

D: TRBD2
J: TRBJ2-1
V: TRBV7-2
length: 15
size: once
CDR3: CASSLGTSDYNEQFF
DNA: TGTGCCAGCAGCTTAGGGACTAGCGATTACAATGAGCAGTTCTTC

D: NA
J: TRBJ2-5
V: TRBV3-1/TRBV3-2
length: 17
size: NA
CDR3: CASSHPLGRDFQETQYF
DNA: TGTGCCAGCAGCCATCCCCTCGGCCGGGACTTTCAAGAGACCCAGTACTTC

D: NA
J: TRBJ2-7
V: TRBV19
length: 13
size: NA
CDR3: CASGDRMEDEQYF
DNA: TGTGCCAGCGGTGACAGGATGGAAGACGAGCAGTACTTC

D: TRBD1
J: TRBJ2-7
V: TRBV7-9
length: 15
size: once
CDR3: CASSLSRTGTYEQYF
DNA: TGTGCCAGCAGCTTATCCCGGACAGGGACCTACGAGCAGTACTTC

D: TRBD1
J: TRBJ1-5
V: TRBV6-2/TRBV6-3
length: 17
size: NA
CDR3: CASSYSRDRGKVQPQHF
DNA: TGTGCCAGCAGTTACTCCCGGGACAGGGGGAAGGTGCAGCCCCAGCATTTT

D: TRBD2
J: TRBJ2-4
V: TRBV6-5
length: 15
size: NA
CDR3: CASTNSGRRKNIQYF
DNA: TGTGCCAGCACCAATAGCGGGAGACGTAAAAACATTCAGTACTTC

D: TRBD1
J: TRBJ1-4
V: TRBV5-6
length: 17
size: NA
CDR3: CASSLAGGQGGNEKLFF
DNA: TGTGCCAGCAGCTTGGCCGGAGGACAGGGCGGTAATGAAAAACTGTTTTTT

D: NA
J: TRBJ1-2
V: TRBV10-3
length: 12
size: NA
CDR3: CAISDNRYGYTF
DNA: TGTGCCATCAGCGACAACCGGTATGGCTACACCTTC

D: TRBD1
J: TRBJ1-5
V: TRBV27
length: 15
size: NA
CDR3: CASQTTGGGNQPQHF
DNA: TGTGCCAGCCAGACGACAGGGGGAGGCAATCAGCCCCAGCATTTT

D: NA
J: TRBJ1-5
V: TRBV24-1
length: 14
size: NA
CDR3: CATSVGGSNQPQHF
DNA: TGTGCCACCAGTGTGGGGGGGTCCAATCAGCCCCAGCATTTT

D: TRBD1
J: TRBJ2-1
V: TRBV7-3
length: 14
size: NA
CDR3: CASSLTQGANEQFF
DNA: TGTGCCAGCAGCTTAACACAGGGGGCGAATGAGCAGTTCTTC

D: TRBD1
J: TRBJ1-5
V: TRBV6-4
length: 15
size: once
CDR3: CANEPDRVGNQPQHF
DNA: TGTGCCAACGAGCCCGACAGGGTTGGCAATCAGCCCCAGCATTTT

D: NA
J: TRBJ1-5
V: TRBV5-4
length: 15
size: NA
CDR3: CASSLGGLSNQPQHF
DNA: TGTGCCAGCAGCTTGGGCGGACTTAGCAATCAGCCCCAGCATTTT

D: TRBD1
J: TRBJ2-3
V: TRBV5-1
length: 16
size: NA
CDR3: CASSIQGASRTDTQYF
DNA: TGCGCCAGCAGCATACAGGGGGCGTCTAGGACAGATACGCAGTATTTT

D: NA
J: TRBJ1-6
V: TRBV19
length: 15
size: few
CDR3: CASTPLGAGHDPLHF
DNA: TGTGCCAGTACCCCCCTTGGGGCAGGGCATGATCCCCTCCACTTT

D: TRBD1
J: TRBJ2-1
V: TRBV3-1/TRBV3-2
length: 18
size: NA
CDR3: CASSQDKSSGQGYNEQFF
DNA: TGTGCCAGCAGCCAAGATAAGTCTTCAGGACAGGGCTACAATGAGCAGTTCTTC

D: NA
J: TRBJ1-2
V: TRBV5-1
length: 13
size: NA
CDR3: CASSTGGSDGYTF
DNA: TGCGCCAGCAGCACGGGGGGCTCGGATGGCTACACCTTC

D: TRBD1
J: TRBJ2-7
V: TRBV3-1/TRBV3-2
length: 17
size: NA
CDR3: CASSQDPRDRGQIYIDF
DNA: TGTGCCAGCAGCCAAGATCCCCGCGACAGGGGGCAAATCTACATCGACTTC

D: NA
J: TRBJ1-1
V: TRBV18
length: 15
size: NA
CDR3: CASSRGPQGNTEAFF
DNA: TGTGCCAGCTCACGGGGGCCGCAGGGGAACACTGAAGCTTTCTTT

D: TRBD1
J: TRBJ1-4
V: TRBV16
length: 17
size: few
CDR3: CASSQSERAGGDEKLFF
DNA: TGTGCCAGCAGCCAATCGGAAAGGGCAGGGGGCGATGAAAAACTGTTTTTT

D: TRBD2
J: TRBJ2-3
V: TRBV5-6
length: 19
size: NA
CDR3: CASSLQGLAGSGSIYTQYF
DNA: TGTGCCAGCAGCTTGCAGGGTCTGGCAGGTAGCGGGAGTATATATACGCAGTATTTT

D: NA
J: TRBJ2-1
V: TRBV7-6
length: 13
size: NA
CDR3: CASAMSSYNEQFF
DNA: TGTGCCAGCGCTATGAGCTCCTACAATGAGCAGTTCTTC

D: NA
J: TRBJ1-1
V: TRBV18
length: 14
size: NA
CDR3: CASSRTEVATEAFF
DNA: TGTGCCAGCTCTAGGACAGAGGTGGCCACTGAAGCTTTCTTT

D: NA
J: TRBJ1-2
V: TRBV2
length: 17
size: NA
CDR3: CASSEGLGTSRDYGYTF
DNA: TGTGCCAGCAGTGAAGGGCTTGGGACTTCCCGGGACTATGGCTACACCTTC

D: TRBD1
J: TRBJ1-2
V: TRBV19
length: 12
size: NA
CDR3: CASNGDSYGYTF
DNA: TGTGCCAGTAACGGGGACAGCTATGGCTACACCTTC

D: NA
J: TRBJ1-1
V: TRBV18
length: 13
size: NA
CDR3: CASSPRDYTEAFF
DNA: TGTGCCAGCTCACCCCGGGATTACACTGAAGCTTTCTTT

D: NA
J: TRBJ2-2
V: TRBV18
length: 17
size: NA
CDR3: CASSNSRRPQNTGELFF
DNA: TGTGCCAGCTCAAATTCGAGGCGACCCCAGAACACCGGGGAGCTGTTTTTT

D: NA
J: TRBJ1-5
V: TRBV19
length: 16
size: NA
CDR3: CASSIAPGTRNQPQHF
DNA: TGTGCCAGTAGTATAGCGCCGGGGACAAGGAATCAGCCCCAGCATTTT

D: TRBD1
J: TRBJ1-4
V: TRBV5-4
length: 16
size: NA
CDR3: CASSSDFRQGREKLFF
DNA: TGTGCCAGCAGCTCCGACTTTCGACAGGGTCGGGAAAAACTGTTTTTT

D: TRBD1
J: TRBJ2-6
V: TRBV5-8
length: 16
size: NA
CDR3: CASSLQGAPGANVLTF
DNA: TGTGCCAGCAGCTTGCAGGGGGCGCCGGGGGCCAACGTCCTGACTTTC

D: NA
J: TRBJ1-4
V: TRBV5-4
length: 15
size: NA
CDR3: CASSLRAGKNEKLFF
DNA: TGTGCCAGCAGCTTGAGAGCAGGGAAAAATGAAAAACTGTTTTTT

D: NA
J: TRBJ2-7
V: TRBV20-1
length: 11
size: NA
CDR3: CSASPGDEQYF
DNA: TGCAGTGCTAGTCCGGGAGACGAGCAGTACTTC

D: TRBD1
J: TRBJ2-3
V: TRBV24-1
length: 16
size: NA
CDR3: CATTGVPGQYTDTQYF
DNA: TGTGCCACCACCGGCGTTCCGGGACAGTACACAGATACGCAGTATTTT

D: TRBD1
J: TRBJ1-2
V: TRBV4-2
length: 15
size: NA
CDR3: CASSQPSTGDNGYTF
DNA: TGTGCCAGCAGCCAGCCGTCGACAGGGGATAATGGCTACACCTTC

D: TRBD2
J: TRBJ2-7
V: TRBV11-2
length: 13
size: NA
CDR3: CASETGLPYEQYF
DNA: TGTGCCAGCGAAACGGGACTACCTTACGAGCAGTACTTC

D: NA
J: TRBJ2-1
V: TRBV5-6
length: 15
size: NA
CDR3: CASSLYGQTDNEQFF
DNA: TGTGCCAGCAGCTTGTACGGACAGACGGACAATGAGCAGTTCTTC

D: TRBD1
J: TRBJ2-7
V: TRBV5-1
length: 14
size: NA
CDR3: CASSSGTGGYEQYF
DNA: TGCGCCAGCAGTTCCGGGACAGGGGGTTACGAGCAGTACTTC

D: TRBD2
J: TRBJ2-1
V: TRBV7-9
length: 18
size: NA
CDR3: CASSARLAGGSGYNEQFF
DNA: TGTGCCAGCAGCGCGCGACTAGCGGGAGGGTCCGGGTACAATGAGCAGTTCTTC

D: TRBD2
J: TRBJ2-5
V: TRBV10-3
length: 16
size: NA
CDR3: CAISSGTSSWQETQYF
DNA: TGTGCCATCAGTTCCGGGACTAGCAGCTGGCAAGAGACCCAGTACTTC

D: TRBD1
J: TRBJ1-6
V: TRBV6-5
length: 14
size: NA
CDR3: CASRGDRGLSPLHF
DNA: TGTGCCAGCAGGGGCGACAGGGGCCTTTCACCCCTCCACTTT

D: NA
J: TRBJ2-1
V: TRBV27
length: 18
size: NA
CDR3: CASSFTWRDSPRGNEQFF
DNA: TGTGCCAGCAGTTTCACGTGGAGGGACTCCCCGAGGGGCAATGAGCAGTTCTTC

D: TRBD2
J: TRBJ2-2
V: TRBV29-1
length: 14
size: NA
CDR3: CSVQIAGNTGELFF
DNA: TGCAGCGTTCAAATAGCGGGTAACACCGGGGAGCTGTTTTTT

D: NA
J: TRBJ2-6
V: TRBV3-1/TRBV3-2
length: 15
size: NA
CDR3: CASSHGSSGANVLTF
DNA: TGTGCCAGCAGCCACGGGAGCTCTGGGGCCAACGTCCTGACTTTC

D: NA
J: TRBJ2-5
V: TRBV7-2
length: 15
size: NA
CDR3: CASSRSTAYQETQYF
DNA: TGTGCCAGCAGCCGCTCGACAGCATACCAAGAGACCCAGTACTTC

D: NA
J: TRBJ1-1
V: TRBV11-3
length: 14
size: NA
CDR3: CASSFTGLNTEAFF
DNA: TGTGCCAGCAGCTTTACAGGGTTGAACACTGAAGCTTTCTTT

D: NA
J: TRBJ2-1
V: TRBV24-1
length: 13
size: NA
CDR3: CATRNTGYNEQFF
DNA: TGTGCCACCAGAAATACAGGGTACAATGAGCAGTTCTTC

D: TRBD1
J: TRBJ2-1
V: TRBV10-3
length: 13
size: NA
CDR3: CAIRTGPYNEQFF
DNA: TGTGCCATCAGGACAGGGCCATACAATGAGCAGTTCTTC

D: TRBD2
J: TRBJ2-1
V: TRBV3-1/TRBV3-2
length: 17
size: NA
CDR3: CASSQDGAGYSYNEQFF
DNA: TGTGCCAGCAGCCAAGATGGAGCGGGGTACTCCTACAATGAGCAGTTCTTC

D: TRBD2
J: TRBJ2-3
V: TRBV6-2/TRBV6-3
length: 18
size: NA
CDR3: CASSYGTSGWRSTDTQYF
DNA: TGTGCCAGCAGTTACGGGACTAGCGGTTGGCGAAGCACAGATACGCAGTATTTT

D: NA
J: TRBJ2-5
V: TRBV5-1
length: 16
size: NA
CDR3: CASSLGAAGLGETQYF
DNA: TGCGCCAGCAGCTTGGGAGCAGCGGGTCTCGGAGAGACCCAGTACTTC